The 22 T cell receptor beta chains in this list originate from one sample, sequenced in a study of blood T cell repertoires in COVID-19. Produced via immunoSEQ multiplex PCR; TCRdb's table is partial and in-frame only. The data contain roughly 260,000 clones, 70% to 90% of them seen just once; the ten biggest clones take up 2% to 3%. Sequencing used peripheral blood. These receptors were collected from a woman aged 45 to 65 with acute or convalescent COVID-19.

This clone occurred once. The rearrangement uses TRBV29-1 and TRBJ2-7; TRBD1 agrees at 9 bases. The germline V gene has CDR1 SQVTM and CDR2 ANQGSEA. The CDR3 is 15 amino acids. Germline trimming cut 4 bases from V and 3 bases from J; bases unmatched to any gene: 10. The CDR3 protein is CSVGRDGQGIYEQYF. The CDR3 DNA follows: TGCAGCGTTGGGCGAGACGGACAGGGGATCTACGAGCAGTACTTC.

This sequence joins TRBV6-5 and TRBJ2-5; D uncertain. The CDR3 totals 15 residues. Trimming left V 2 bases short and J 4 bases short, with 14 bases between. Germline CDR1 is MNHEY and CDR2 is SVGAGI. The CDR3 protein is CASSYNRQVGETQYF. CDR3 DNA sequence: TGTGCCAGCAGTTACAACCGGCAGGTGGGAGAGACCCAGTACTTC.

This CDR3 reads CASSLLDSTYNEQFF. In nucleotides, the CDR3 is TGCGCCAGCAGCTTGCTGGACAGTACGTACAATGAGCAGTTCTTC. The genes are TRBV5-1 and TRBJ2-1, with D tentatively TRBD1 (6 bases). The CDR3 is made up of 15 amino acids. V was pared by 1 base and J by 4 bases, with 12 bases between. Looked up from germline, CDR1 is SGHRS and CDR2 is YFSETQ.

J is TRBJ2-1 and V is TRBV2; the D gene is possibly TRBD1 (5 bases). Trimming stripped 7 bases from V and 10 bases from J, with 11 bases between. Germline-derived CDR1 and CDR2 are SNHLY and FYNNEI. This CDR3 has 11 residues. The CDR3 DNA reads as TGTGCCAGCACTCCCAACAGGGAGCAGTTCTTC. It translates to CASTPNREQFF. Filled out from reference TRBV2 and TRBJ2-1, the complete variable domain reads EPEVTQTPSHQVTQMGQEVILRCVPISNHLYFYWYRQILGQKVEFLVSFYNNEISEKSEIFDDQFSVERPDGSNFTLKIRSTKLEDSAMYFCASTPNREQFFGPGTRLTVL.

This clone has a handful of counts. The CDR3 bases are TGTGCCAGCAGTTCATTAGACTGGGAGGGAAGCTACGAGCAGTACTTC. Protein sequence: CASSSLDWEGSYEQYF. The chain uses TRBV28 and TRBJ2-7; 7 nucleotides line up with TRBD2. With V trimmed by 4 bases and J by 3 bases, 12 bases remained unmatched. Germline V gives CDR1 MDHEN, CDR2 SYDVKM. The CDR3 totals 16 residues.

The chain uses TRBV18 and TRBJ1-5; a possible D gene is TRBD1 (5 bases). Trimming left V 5 bases short and J 6 bases short, with 8 bases between. The germline CDR1 and CDR2 sequences are KGHSH and LQKENI. This CDR3 has 12 amino acids. The CDR3 DNA reads as TGTGCCAGCTCATCCCAGGGTCAGCCCCAGCATTTT. Encoded protein: CASSSQGQPQHF.

This sequence joins TRBV6-2 or TRBV6-3 and TRBJ2-7; 7 bases agree with TRBD2. The germline CDR1 and CDR2 sequences are MNHEY and SVGEGT. The CDR3 runs to 14 residues. The J segment lost 7 bases and the V segment lost 1 base, leaving 7 bases of the junction unmatched. CDR3 sequence: CASSYYGQGGEQYF. The CDR3, as DNA: TGTGCCAGCAGTTACTACGGGCAGGGAGGGGAGCAGTACTTC.

This rearrangement joins TRBV6-4 to TRBJ2-1; TRBD1 matches 8 bases. Germline-derived CDR1 and CDR2 are MRHNA and SNTAGT. The CDR3 is 13 residues long. The V segment lost 5 bases and the J segment 11 bases; nucleotides outside the gene matches: 8. The CDR3 loop is CASSYLGQGQQFF. The CDR3 coding sequence is TGTGCCAGCAGTTACTTAGGACAGGGTCAGCAGTTCTTC.

This sequence joins TRBV5-4 and TRBJ2-1; 7 nucleotides line up with TRBD2. The V gene end was trimmed by 4 bases and the J gene end by 1 base; junction bases not matched to a gene: 11. Germline lookup yields CDR1 SGHNT and CDR2 YYREEE (reference sequence). The CDR3 has 17 amino acids. CDR3: CASSLGAGGSSYNEQFF. CDR3 nucleotide sequence: TGTGCCAGCAGCCTTGGGGCAGGCGGGAGTTCCTACAATGAGCAGTTCTTC.

The V and J genes are TRBV19 and TRBJ1-4, with TRBD1 matching over 8 bases. V shed 6 bases, J shed 14 bases, and the junction held 5 bases outside the gene matches. CDR3 length: 11 amino acids. Per the germline V gene, CDR1 is LNHDA and CDR2 is SQIVND (reference sequence). This CDR3 reads CASSRDRTLFF. The DNA for the CDR3 is TGTGCCAGTAGCAGGGACAGGACCCTGTTTTTT.

This clone was detected only once. This chain joins TRBV24-1 and TRBJ1-1; 11 bases agree with TRBD1. Germline V gene data show CDR1 as KGHDR and CDR2 as SFDVKD. Trimming cost V 8 bases and J 1 base; bases outside gene matches: 14. The CDR3 is 18 residues long. The DNA for the CDR3 is TGTGCCACCACCTCTCGTGGGACAGGGGGTGATCGGAACACTGAAGCTTTCTTT. Translating gives CATTSRGTGGDRNTEAFF.

This chain links TRBV30 with TRBJ2-5; 9 positions match TRBD1. The trim removed 5 bases at V and 2 bases at J, leaving 3 bases unmatched. From germline, CDR1 is GTSNPN and CDR2 SVGIG (reference sequence). This CDR3 region has 13 residues. CDR3 sequence reads: CAWGQGQQETQYF. In DNA form, the CDR3 reads TGTGCCTGGGGACAGGGGCAACAAGAGACCCAGTACTTC.

The gene calls are TRBV10-3 and TRBJ1-2; possibly TRBD1 for D (6 bases). The CDR3 totals 13 residues. Germline V lookup: CDR1 ENHRY, CDR2 SYGVKD. V lost 2 bases, J lost 2 bases, and 6 bases lay in between. The CDR3 DNA reads as TGTGCCATCAGTGAGCAGGGGAACTATGGCTACACCTTC. Translation: CAISEQGNYGYTF.

The genes are TRBV5-5 and TRBJ1-2; no definite D call. With 4 bases removed from V and 3 bases from J, the gap between germline ends came to 16 bases. CDR1 is SGHKS and CDR2 is YYEKEE in the germline V gene (reference sequence). This CDR3 spans 15 amino acids. CDR3 DNA sequence: TGTGCCAGCAGCCCCTCGGGGTCTTGGGACTATGGCTACACCTTC. Translation: CASSPSGSWDYGYTF.

The chain combines TRBV6-6 with TRBJ2-7; 7 positions match TRBD2. CDR1 is MNHNY and CDR2 is SVGAGI in the germline V gene (reference sequence). The CDR3 sequence is 14 residues long. Trimming took 0 bases from V and 3 from J; bases not matched to a gene: 2. This chain's CDR3 is CASSYSPSGYEQYF. Written as DNA, the CDR3 is TGTGCCAGCAGTTACTCGCCTAGCGGCTACGAGCAGTACTTC.

The chain links TRBV27 to TRBJ1-4, with D perhaps TRBD1 (5 bases). V was trimmed by 3 bases and J by 5 bases, leaving 10 bases between them. The CDR3 length is 14 residues. Germline V gene lookup returns CDR1 MNHEY and CDR2 SMNVEV (reference sequence). CDR3: CASSFSRGNEKLFF. As DNA, the CDR3 is TGTGCCAGCAGTTTCAGTCGGGGGAATGAAAAACTGTTTTTT.

The gene calls are TRBV24-1 and TRBJ2-7; tentatively, D is TRBD2 (5 bases). The CDR3 totals 16 residues. Germline V CDR1 and CDR2: KGHDR, SFDVKD. V was shortened by 6 bases and J by 6 bases, with 23 bases between the two germline ends. This CDR3 is CATSMWGEGQMFEQYF. CDR3 coding DNA: TGTGCCACCAGTATGTGGGGAGAGGGCCAAATGTTCGAGCAGTACTTC.

The chain uses TRBV18 and TRBJ2-3; no firm D call. Trimming shortened V by 2 bases and J by 4 bases, and 10 bases separated the two germline ends. There are 14 residues in the CDR3. Germline V gene lookup returns CDR1 KGHSH and CDR2 LQKENI. CDR3 DNA sequence: TGTGCCAGCTCACCATCCGCACTACCAGATACGCAGTATTTT. It yields the protein CASSPSALPDTQYF.

V is TRBV3-1 (or the pseudogene TRBV3-2) and J is TRBJ2-7; 7 bases line up with TRBD2. CDR1 is LGHDT and CDR2 is YNNKEL in the germline V gene (reference sequence). This CDR3 spans 16 amino acids. V lost 4 bases to trimming and J lost 4 bases; unmatched junction nucleotides: 13. The CDR3 is CASSPYSGWDRYEQYF. The DNA of the CDR3 is TGTGCCAGCAGCCCCTATAGCGGGTGGGACCGTTACGAGCAGTACTTC.

The rearrangement links TRBV7-3 to TRBJ1-2; TRBD1 matches at 9 bases. Germline V CDR1 and CDR2: SGHTA, FQGTGA. V gave up 0 bases and J gave up 0 bases; unmatched junction bases: 5. The CDR3 has 17 amino acids. The CDR3 here is CASSLTGGQGANYGYTF. The CDR3 DNA reads as TGTGCCAGCAGCTTAACAGGGGGACAGGGTGCTAACTATGGCTACACCTTC. The entire variable domain, with the rest obtained from reference TRBV7-3 and TRBJ1-2, is as follows: GAGVSQTPSNKVTEKGKYVELRCDPISGHTALYWYRQSLGQGPEFLIYFQGTGAADDSGLPNDRFFAVRPEGSVSTLKIQRTERGDSAVYLCASSLTGGQGANYGYTFGSGTRLTVV.

The chain uses TRBV13 and TRBJ1-1, with D uncertain. Germline V gives CDR1 PRHDT, CDR2 FYEKMQ (reference sequence). V lost 8 bases, J lost 4 bases, and 8 bases lay in between. The CDR3 has 11 residues. The DNA for the CDR3 is TGTGCCAGCGCACGGGTCACTGAAGCTTTCTTT. This codes for CASARVTEAFF.

The V call is TRBV27, the J call TRBJ1-1; D is ambiguous. CDR3 length equals 15 residues. Deletions cut 5 bases from V and 4 bases from J, with 17 bases between. Germline lookup yields CDR1 MNHEY and CDR2 SMNVEV (reference sequence). CDR3 DNA sequence: TGTGCCAGCAGTATTCGTCGTCAGGTGATCACTGAAGCTTTCTTT. Translation: CASSIRRQVITEAFF.